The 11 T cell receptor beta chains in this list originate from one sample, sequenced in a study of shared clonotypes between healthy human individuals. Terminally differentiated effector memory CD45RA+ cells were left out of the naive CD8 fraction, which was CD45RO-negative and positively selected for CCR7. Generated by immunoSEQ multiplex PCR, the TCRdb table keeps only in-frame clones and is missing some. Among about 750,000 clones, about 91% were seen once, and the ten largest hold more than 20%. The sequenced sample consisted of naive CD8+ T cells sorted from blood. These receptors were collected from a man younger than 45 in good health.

CDR3 sequence (DNA): TGTGCCAGCGCCGGGGGGGCGACCTACGAGCAGTACTTC. Translating gives CASAGGATYEQYF. The V and J genes are TRBV6-5 and TRBJ2-7; 8 bases line up with TRBD2. In germline, CDR1 is MNHEY, CDR2 SVGAGI. This CDR3 spans 13 amino acids. The junction had 5 bases not matched to a gene; V was cut back by 8 bases and J by 2 bases.

The CDR3 bases are TGTGCCCATAATGACAGACATCAGGACAAAGCTTTCTTT. This codes for CAHNDRHQDKAFF. The V and J genes are TRBV28 and TRBJ1-1, with TRBD1 as a possible D gene (5 bases). The length of the CDR3 is 13 residues. V lost 11 bases, J lost 9 bases, and 22 bases lay in between. CDR1 and CDR2 from the germline V gene are MDHEN and SYDVKM.

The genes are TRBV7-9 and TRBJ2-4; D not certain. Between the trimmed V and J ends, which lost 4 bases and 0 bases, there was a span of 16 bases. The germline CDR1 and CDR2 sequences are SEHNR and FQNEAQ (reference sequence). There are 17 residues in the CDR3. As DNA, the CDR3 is TGTGCCAGCAGCTCCGAACAATACCCCTTAGCCAAAAACATTCAGTACTTC. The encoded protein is CASSSEQYPLAKNIQYF.

The CDR3 region is CASSLSEYNEQFF. CDR3 bases: TGTGCCAGCAGCTTATCAGAGTACAATGAGCAGTTCTTC. This chain connects TRBV5-5 to TRBJ2-1; D ambiguous. The CDR3 is made up of 13 amino acids. V was cut by 2 bases and J by 4 bases, with 7 bases left in between. In germline, CDR1 is SGHKS, CDR2 YYEKEE (reference sequence).

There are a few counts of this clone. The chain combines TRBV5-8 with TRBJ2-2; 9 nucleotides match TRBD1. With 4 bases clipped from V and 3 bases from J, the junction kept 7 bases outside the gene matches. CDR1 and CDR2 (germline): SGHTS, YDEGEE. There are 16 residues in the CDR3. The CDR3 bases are TGTGCCAGCAGCCCGTGGGGACAGGGTTACACCGGGGAGCTGTTTTTT. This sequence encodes CASSPWGQGYTGELFF.

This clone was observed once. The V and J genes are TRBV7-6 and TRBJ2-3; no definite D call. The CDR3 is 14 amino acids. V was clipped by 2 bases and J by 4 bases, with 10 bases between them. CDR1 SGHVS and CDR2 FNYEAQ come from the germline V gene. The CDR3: CASSLLRSSDTQYF. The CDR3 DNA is TGTGCCAGCAGCTTATTGAGGTCCTCAGATACGCAGTATTTT.

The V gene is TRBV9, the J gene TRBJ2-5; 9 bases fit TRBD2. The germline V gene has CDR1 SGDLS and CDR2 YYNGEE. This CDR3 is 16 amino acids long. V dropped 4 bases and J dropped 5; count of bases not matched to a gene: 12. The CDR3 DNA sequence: TGTGCCAGCAGCACTAAATCGACTAGCGGAAGGGAGACCCAGTACTTC. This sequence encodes CASSTKSTSGRETQYF.

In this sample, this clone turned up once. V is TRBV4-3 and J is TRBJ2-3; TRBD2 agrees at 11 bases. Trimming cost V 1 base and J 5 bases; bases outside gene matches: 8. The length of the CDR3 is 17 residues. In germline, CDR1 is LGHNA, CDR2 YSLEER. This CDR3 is CASSQGLAGGPQDTQYF. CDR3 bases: TGCGCCAGCAGCCAAGGTTTAGCGGGAGGGCCGCAAGATACGCAGTATTTT.

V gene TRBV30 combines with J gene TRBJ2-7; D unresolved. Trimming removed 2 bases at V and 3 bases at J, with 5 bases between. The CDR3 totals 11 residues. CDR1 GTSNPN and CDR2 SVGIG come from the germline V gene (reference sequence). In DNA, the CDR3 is TGTGCCTGGAGTCTCAGCTACGAGCAGTACTTC. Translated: CAWSLSYEQYF.

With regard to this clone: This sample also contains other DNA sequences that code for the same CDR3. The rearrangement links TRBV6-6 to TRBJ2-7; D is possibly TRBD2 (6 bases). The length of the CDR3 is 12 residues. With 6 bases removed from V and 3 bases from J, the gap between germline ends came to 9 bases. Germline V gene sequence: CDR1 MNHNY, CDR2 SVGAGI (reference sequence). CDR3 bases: TGTGCCAGCAGGGGACTTGACTACGAGCAGTACTTC. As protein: CASRGLDYEQYF.

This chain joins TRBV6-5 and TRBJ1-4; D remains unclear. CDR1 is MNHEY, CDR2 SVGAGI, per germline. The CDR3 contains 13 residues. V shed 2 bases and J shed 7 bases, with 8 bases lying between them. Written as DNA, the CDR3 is TGTGCCAGCAGTTACAGGGTCAGTGAAAAACTGTTTTTT. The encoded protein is CASSYRVSEKLFF.